Listed below are T cell receptor beta chains from one sample, sequenced in a study of blood T cell repertoires in COVID-19. Sequencing was performed with immunoSEQ multiplex PCR; in TCRdb, only in-frame clones are kept and a portion is missing. The sample lists about 370,000 clones; 85% to 90% were seen once. Sample: PBMCs or T cells enriched from blood (not recorded which). The receptors originated from a man between 18 and 29 years old who had recovered from COVID-19. The conserved cysteine and the conserved F or W are not part of the CDR3 here. A D gene is named only where the DNA matches it firmly.

v_call,j_call,d_call,cdr3_aa
TRBV27,TRBJ1-3,NA,ASRFGGSGNTIY
TRBV10-3,TRBJ2-7,TRBD1,AITGTGGSYEQY
TRBV14,TRBJ2-1,TRBD2,ASSPAAGDGEQF
TRBV11-2,TRBJ2-7,NA,ASSLEEGGYEQY
TRBV9,TRBJ1-6,TRBD1,ASSPQGMPPLH
TRBV5-1,TRBJ1-1,TRBD1,ASSSGQGGTKAF
TRBV25-1,TRBJ2-2,TRBD1,ASSDLRQGDTGELF
TRBV19,TRBJ1-2,NA,ASSIDSGVVYGYT
TRBV28,TRBJ2-7,TRBD2,ASSLGLAGTGEQY
TRBV11-2,TRBJ1-1,NA,ASSLDPKGFEAF
TRBV25-1,TRBJ2-6,NA,ASSTALGGANVLT
TRBV6-5,TRBJ1-2,TRBD1,ASSYSRTGSYGYT
TRBV10-3,TRBJ1-1,NA,AISESAGLGNTEAF
TRBV11-3,TRBJ2-3,TRBD2,ASKRNRFSGRAAWTQY
TRBV7-8,TRBJ1-1,TRBD1,ASSLGGQYDTEAF
TRBV28,TRBJ1-5,NA,ASSSAQQPQH
TRBV19,TRBJ2-5,NA,ASSPPPRGGLETQY
TRBV3-1/TRBV3-2,TRBJ1-2,TRBD1,ASSRDSNYGYT
TRBV5-6,TRBJ1-5,NA,ASSLGGRSQH
TRBV3-1/TRBV3-2,TRBJ2-5,TRBD2,ASSPILAGGPLQETQY
TRBV12-3/TRBV12-4,TRBJ1-2,NA,ASSLNRAYGYT
TRBV24-1,TRBJ1-4,TRBD1,ATSDGLTGGVGKLF
TRBV29-1,TRBJ1-1,TRBD1,SVRQGYTEAF
TRBV9,TRBJ1-3,NA,ASSPPGEPGNTIY
TRBV5-6,TRBJ2-2,TRBD2,ASSPGLAGAPGELF
TRBV7-2,TRBJ2-5,NA,ASSFNGGQND
TRBV7-8,TRBJ2-1,NA,ASSRLDYNEQF
TRBV6-5,TRBJ1-2,TRBD1,ASSFKAGGFGYT
TRBV19,TRBJ1-1,TRBD1,ASRGTGLSTEAF
TRBV7-3,TRBJ1-2,NA,ASSLMAGVGYGYT
TRBV10-3,TRBJ1-2,TRBD1,ASRDSVLRNYGYT
TRBV2,TRBJ2-1,TRBD1,ATVPGTGVNEQF
TRBV27,TRBJ2-7,TRBD2,ARIGASGRCGYEQY
TRBV7-8,TRBJ2-7,TRBD1,ASSLGTGNSYEQY
TRBV18,TRBJ1-1,TRBD1,ASSPRATGAREAF
TRBV9,TRBJ2-1,NA,ASSEETGRYNEQF
TRBV28,TRBJ2-4,NA,ASSLSGTPKNIQY
TRBV4-1,TRBJ1-5,TRBD1,ASARGTGNQQPQH
TRBV3-1/TRBV3-2,TRBJ1-2,NA,ASSHAMQGLGYGYT
TRBV28,TRBJ2-2,TRBD1,ASSPGGSNTGELF
TRBV2,TRBJ2-3,NA,ASSESWSVDTQY
TRBV9,TRBJ2-3,TRBD2,ASSVRAGGGTDTQY
TRBV6-5,TRBJ1-2,TRBD1,ASRGGHGYT
TRBV28,TRBJ2-2,TRBD1,ASSYLGTDNGELF
TRBV4-1,TRBJ1-5,TRBD1,ASSYWTGPDQPQH
TRBV10-3,TRBJ2-2,NA,AISESSRAGELF
TRBV3-1/TRBV3-2,TRBJ1-1,NA,ASSHRTEAF
TRBV5-1,TRBJ2-3,NA,ASSLEDFSLDTQY
TRBV28,TRBJ1-5,NA,ASRGLRVDQPQH
TRBV27,TRBJ1-1,NA,ASSKVGGINTEAF
TRBV27,TRBJ1-1,TRBD1,ASSLVGQLNTEAF
TRBV9,TRBJ1-2,TRBD1,ASSGSLWTGETYGYT
TRBV19,TRBJ1-5,NA,ASGQILNQPQH
TRBV7-2,TRBJ1-1,TRBD1,ASSVGQGALNTEAF